The sequence of this T cell receptor (beta chain) was determined in a study of cytomegalovirus exposure and HLA in healthy donors. On this clone itself: Its specificity is not known.

Germline V CDR1 and CDR2: LNHDA, SQIVND (reference sequence). Trimming shortened V by 10 bases and J by 6 bases, and 12 bases separated the two germline ends. The CDR3 consists of 12 residues. The primer mix had 60 Vbeta and 13 Jbeta primers. Assay used: immunoSEQ multiplex PCR; TCRdb lists only in-frame clones, some missing. The sample lists more than 55,000 clones; about 83% were seen once. General observations from the study: A later analysis linked a missense DCLRE1C variant to TCR beta V- and J-gene trimming. A list of around 150 TCR beta chains associated with cytomegalovirus was given. In a later analysis, HLA-associated beta chains showed higher expansion and lower generation probabilities than comparable chains.

What was sequenced was PBMCs. J is TRBJ2-2 and V is TRBV19; tentatively, D is TRBD2 (5 bases). The sequence was obtained from a human donor in good health. Here the CDR3 reads CATWTPPGELFF. CDR3 bases: TGTGCCACCTGGACTCCCCCCGGGGAGCTGTTTTTT.